The 11 T cell receptor beta chains reported below all come from one sample, sequenced in a study of shared clonotypes between healthy human individuals. Positive CCR7 selection of CD45RO-negative cells yielded the naive CD8 cells, and terminally differentiated effector memory CD45RA+ cells were excluded. Profiled with immunoSEQ multiplex PCR; TCRdb holds only in-frame clones, not every one. The sample carries millions of clones, approximately 94% recorded once. What was sequenced was naive CD8+ T cells sorted from blood. Every receptor here comes from a man between 18 and 29 years old in good health.

V is TRBV9 and J is TRBJ2-1; possible D gene TRBD2, 5 bases. Germline V CDR1 and CDR2: SGDLS, YYNGEE. CDR3 length: 14 residues. V lost 0 bases, J lost 4 bases, and 8 bases lay in between. In DNA, the CDR3 is TGTGCCAGCAGCGTAGAACCGGGATACAATGAGCAGTTCTTC. As protein: CASSVEPGYNEQFF.

This clone was observed a handful of times. Other DNA sequences from this sample encode an identical CDR3 as well. The rearrangement joins TRBV27 to TRBJ2-7, with TRBD2 matching over 8 bases. The CDR3 loop spans 13 amino acids. Germline V lookup: CDR1 MNHEY, CDR2 SMNVEV (reference sequence). The J segment lost 1 base and the V segment lost 6 bases, leaving 2 bases of the junction unmatched. In DNA, the CDR3 is TGTGCCAGCAGCAGCGGGAGTTCCTACGAGCAGTACTTC. Protein sequence: CASSSGSSYEQYF.

As DNA, the CDR3 is TGTGCCAGCAGTTTACCTAGCGGGAGAGGGCAATACAATGAGCAGTTCTTC. Protein sequence: CASSLPSGRGQYNEQFF. V usage is TRBV27 and J usage is TRBJ2-1; 10 bases align to TRBD2. V shed 2 bases, J shed 4 bases, and the junction held 8 bases outside the gene matches. CDR1 MNHEY and CDR2 SMNVEV come from the germline V gene (reference sequence). The CDR3 is 17 amino acids.

The rearrangement links TRBV5-1 to TRBJ2-5; D is possibly TRBD1 (7 bases). V was shortened by 4 bases and J by 5 bases, with 18 bases between the two germline ends. This CDR3 has 15 amino acids. The germline gives CDR1 SGHRS, CDR2 YFSETQ. The CDR3 DNA follows: TGCGCCAGCAGCACCGGAGGACAGGCGGGGGAGACCCAGTACTTC. This translates into CASSTGGQAGETQYF.

Concerning this clone itself: Within the sample, other DNA sequences also encode this same CDR3. The J gene is TRBJ1-1, the V gene TRBV4-1, with D uncertain. Between the trimmed V and J ends, which lost 3 bases and 4 bases, there was a span of 9 bases. Germline assignment: CDR1 MGHRA and CDR2 YSYEKL. This CDR3 spans 13 amino acids. CDR3 bases: TGCGCCAGCAGCCAGGAGCGGGGCACTGAAGCTTTCTTT. It translates to CASSQERGTEAFF.

V usage is TRBV25-1 and J usage is TRBJ2-1, with TRBD2 matching 7 bases. CDR1 and CDR2 from the germline V gene are MGHDK and SYGVNS. CDR3 length: 15 residues. Germline trimming cut 3 bases from V and 3 bases from J; bases unmatched to any gene: 5. CDR3 in DNA: TGTGCCAGCAGTGATAGGCCTAGCGGCTACAATGAGCAGTTCTTC. Translated: CASSDRPSGYNEQFF. The entire variable domain, with the rest obtained from reference TRBV25-1 and TRBJ2-1, is as follows: EADIYQTPRYLVIGTGKKITLECSQTMGHDKMYWYQQDPGMELHLIHYSYGVNSTEKGDLSSESTVSRIRTEHFPLTLESARPSHTSQYLCASSDRPSGYNEQFFGPGTRLTVL.

This sequence joins TRBV7-2 and TRBJ2-3; no clear D gene. Germline loops: CDR1 SGHTA, CDR2 FQGNSA. The CDR3 is 15 residues long. Trimming cost V 5 bases and J 1 base, with 13 bases left between them. CDR3 DNA sequence: TGTGCCAGCAGCCCGGAACTCGGCCGCACAGATACGCAGTATTTT. It specifies CASSPELGRTDTQYF.

This clone was counted only a few times. The chain has TRBV12-5 and TRBJ1-5; D is possibly TRBD1 (5 bases). This CDR3 contains 15 residues. Germline V gene data show CDR1 as LGHNT and CDR2 as FRNRAP. Between the trimmed V and J ends, which lost 4 bases and 0 bases, there was a span of 10 bases. Here the CDR3 reads CASGSPGHSNQPQHF. DNA for the CDR3: TGTGCTAGTGGTTCCCCGGGGCATAGCAATCAGCCCCAGCATTTT.

This clone appeared a single time. The same CDR3 can be traced to other DNA sequences in this sample. This chain joins TRBV10-3 and TRBJ2-7; no firm D call. The CDR3 is made up of 12 amino acids. The germline V gene encodes CDR1 ENHRY and CDR2 SYGVKD. Trimming took 3 bases from V and 2 from J, leaving 5 bases between them. CDR3 amino acids: CAISDGAYEQYF. DNA of the CDR3: TGTGCCATCAGTGATGGCGCCTACGAGCAGTACTTC.

J is TRBJ2-3 and V is TRBV4-3, with TRBD2 matching over 15 bases. In germline, CDR1 is LGHNA, CDR2 YSLEER. This CDR3 has 18 residues. The J segment lost 7 bases and the V segment lost 0 bases, leaving 8 bases of the junction unmatched. In DNA form, the CDR3 reads TGCGCCAGCAGCCAAGAACCGGGACTAGCGGGAGGTGGGTATACGCAGTATTTT. Protein sequence: CASSQEPGLAGGGYTQYF.

The chain recombines TRBV29-1 with TRBJ2-7, with TRBD2 as a possible D gene (5 bases). Germline loops: CDR1 SQVTM, CDR2 ANQGSEA. CDR3 length equals 12 residues. V was trimmed by 6 bases and J by 3 bases, leaving 12 bases between them. For the CDR3, the DNA is TGCAGCGTCCTACTAGACTACTACGAGCAGTACTTC. Amino acids: CSVLLDYYEQYF.